This T cell receptor (beta chain) appears in the sequencing data of a study of T cell responses to AZD1222 COVID-19 vaccine. Study-wide findings and caveats: The breadth and depth of Spike-specific TCRs increased once two AZD1222 doses had been given. Clonal diversity was possibly underestimated, and white British individuals and females predominated among donors.

This CDR3 has 16 amino acids. Germline V gene data show CDR1 as SGHRS and CDR2 as YFSETQ. V lost 0 bases, J lost 5 bases, and 6 bases stayed unmatched. On this clone: Antigen unknown.

Data came from immunoSEQ multiplex PCR; TCRdb stores just in-frame clones and leaves some out. The table has 100,000 to 150,000 clones, around nine tenths seen once. This chain joins TRBV5-1 and TRBJ2-3, with 10 bases that match TRBD2. Sequencing was performed on peripheral blood, taken 28 days after the second dose of the MenACWY control vaccine. The sequence came from an adult who received the MenACWY meningococcal vaccine as a control. The chain's CDR3 is CASSLARVAGGDTQYF. The CDR3 DNA follows: TGCGCCAGCAGCTTGGCCCGGGTAGCGGGGGGAGATACGCAGTATTTT.